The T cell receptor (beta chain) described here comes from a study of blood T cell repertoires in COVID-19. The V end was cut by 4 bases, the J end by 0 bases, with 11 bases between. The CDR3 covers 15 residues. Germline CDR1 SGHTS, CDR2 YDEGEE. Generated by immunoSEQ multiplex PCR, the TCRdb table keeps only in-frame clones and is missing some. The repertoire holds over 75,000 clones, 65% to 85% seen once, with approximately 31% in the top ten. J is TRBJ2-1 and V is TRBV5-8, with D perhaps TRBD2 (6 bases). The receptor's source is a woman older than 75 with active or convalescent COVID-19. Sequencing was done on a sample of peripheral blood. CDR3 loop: CASSPLGGSYNEQFF. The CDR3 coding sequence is TGTGCCAGCAGCCCGCTGGGGGGCTCCTACAATGAGCAGTTCTTC.